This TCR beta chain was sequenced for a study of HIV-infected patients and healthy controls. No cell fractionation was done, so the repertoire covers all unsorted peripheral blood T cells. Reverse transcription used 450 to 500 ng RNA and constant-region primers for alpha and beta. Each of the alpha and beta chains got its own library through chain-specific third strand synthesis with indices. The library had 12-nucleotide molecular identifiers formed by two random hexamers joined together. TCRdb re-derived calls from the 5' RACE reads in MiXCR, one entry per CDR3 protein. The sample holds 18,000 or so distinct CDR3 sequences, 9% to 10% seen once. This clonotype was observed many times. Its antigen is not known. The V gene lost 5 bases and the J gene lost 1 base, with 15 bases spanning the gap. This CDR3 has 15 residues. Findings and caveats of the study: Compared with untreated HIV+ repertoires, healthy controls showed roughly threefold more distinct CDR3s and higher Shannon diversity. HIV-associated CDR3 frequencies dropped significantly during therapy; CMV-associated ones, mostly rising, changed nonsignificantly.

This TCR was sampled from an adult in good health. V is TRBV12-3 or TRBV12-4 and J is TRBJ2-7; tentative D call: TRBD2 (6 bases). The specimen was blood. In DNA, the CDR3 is TGTGCCAGCAGTCCTCGTTTGCGGGGATCCTACGAGCAGTACTTC. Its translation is CASSPRLRGSYEQYF.